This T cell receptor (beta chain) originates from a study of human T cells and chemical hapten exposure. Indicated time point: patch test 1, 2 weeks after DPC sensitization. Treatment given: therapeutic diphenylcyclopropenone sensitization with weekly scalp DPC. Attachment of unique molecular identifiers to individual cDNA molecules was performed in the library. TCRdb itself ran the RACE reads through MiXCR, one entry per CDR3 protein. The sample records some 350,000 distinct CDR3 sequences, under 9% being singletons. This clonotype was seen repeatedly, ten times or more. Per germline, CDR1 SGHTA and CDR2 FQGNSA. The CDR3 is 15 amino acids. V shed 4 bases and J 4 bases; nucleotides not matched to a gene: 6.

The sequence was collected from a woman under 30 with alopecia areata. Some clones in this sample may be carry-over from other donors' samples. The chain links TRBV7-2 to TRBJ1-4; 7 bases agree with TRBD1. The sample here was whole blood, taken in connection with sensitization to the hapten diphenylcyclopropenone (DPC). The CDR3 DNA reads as TGTGCCAGCAGCTCTACCAGGGGGGATAATGAAAAACTGTTTTTT. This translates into CASSSTRGDNEKLFF.